This T cell receptor beta chain was captured by sequencing in a study of T-cell reconstitution after alpha-beta-depleted transplantation in children. V lost 10 bases to trimming and J lost 7 bases, with 17 bases between them. The CDR3 covers 13 residues. Germline lookup yields CDR1 SGHTA and CDR2 FQGNSA. Findings of the study overall: Several patients had high TCRbeta diversity at day 60; it came from surviving recipient T cells and thymic progenitors. As was reported, about two months after transplant, alpha-beta T cells came from several hundred expanded graft clones. Newly generated T cells supplied most T-cell counts and diversity one year post-transplant.

A note on this clonotype: Its antigen is not known.

The library targeted TCRbeta and was prepared with unique molecular identifiers. TCRdb analysed the PCR reads with MiXCR anew, one entry per CDR3 protein. The sample lists around 500,000 distinct CDR3 sequences; roughly 23% were seen once. The chain recombines TRBV7-2 with TRBJ2-4; TRBD2 might be the D (6 bases). The sample in question was PBMCs, mostly from graft donor cells, obtained 360 days after TCRalphabeta/CD19-depleted stem cell transplant. This receptor was obtained from a boy younger than two who had a stem cell transplant for acute myeloid leukemia, so the T cells may come from the graft donor. The CDR3 DNA reads as TGTGCCACTACTACGGCGGAGGGGAACATTCAGTACTTC. Protein: CATTTAEGNIQYF. The variable domain in full, completed from reference TRBV7-2 and TRBJ2-4, reads GAGVSQSPSNKVTEKGKDVELRCDPISGHTALYWYRQSLGQGLEFLIYFQGNSAPDKSGLPSDRFSAERTGGSVSTLTIQRTQQEDSAVYLCATTTAEGNIQYFGAGTRLSVL.